This is a list of T cell receptor beta chains from one sample in a study of tumor-infiltrating lymphocytes in oesophageal squamous cell carcinoma. TCRdb passed the PCR reads through MiXCR, listing each CDR3 protein once. The data show 20,000 to 25,000 distinct CDR3 sequences, about 34% seen once. The sample was esophageal tumor tissue. The receptors stem from a male donor with esophageal squamous cell carcinoma. Each CDR3 is given with its conserved first and last residue. A D gene is named only where the DNA matches it firmly. Clone size is stated in some rows and not others, as once, few, many or a class when expanded.

CDR3 protein: CASSMSGGFYNEQFF
CDR3 DNA: TGTGCCAGTAGTATGAGCGGGGGGTTCTACAATGAGCAGTTCTTC
clone size: once
D gene: TRBD2
J gene: TRBJ2-1
V gene: TRBV19

CDR3 protein: CASSSDGRSPYYGYTF
CDR3 DNA: TGTGCCAGCAGTTCGGACGGGAGGTCCCCATACTATGGCTACACCTTC
clone size: medium-sized
D gene: -
J gene: TRBJ1-2
V gene: TRBV6-1

CDR3 protein: CASSLAGGGQPQHF
CDR3 DNA: TGTGCCAGCAGCTTAGCAGGGGGAGGACAGCCCCAGCATTTT
clone size: -
D gene: TRBD1
J gene: TRBJ1-5
V gene: TRBV7-3

CDR3 protein: CASSLRASAQETQYF
CDR3 DNA: TGTGCCAGCAGCTTAAGAGCGTCTGCCCAAGAGACCCAGTACTTC
clone size: -
D gene: -
J gene: TRBJ2-5
V gene: TRBV7-6

CDR3 protein: CASNPGGAGNEKLFF
CDR3 DNA: TGTGCCAGCAATCCAGGGGGCGCCGGTAATGAAAAACTGTTTTTT
clone size: few
D gene: TRBD1
J gene: TRBJ1-4
V gene: TRBV28

CDR3 protein: CASSYLGEQFF
CDR3 DNA: TGTGCCAGCAGTTACCTTGGCGAGCAGTTCTTC
clone size: -
D gene: -
J gene: TRBJ2-1
V gene: TRBV12-3/TRBV12-4

CDR3 protein: CASRTGTGVPGELFF
CDR3 DNA: TGTGCCAGCAGGACCGGGACAGGGGTTCCCGGGGAGCTGTTTTTT
clone size: few
D gene: TRBD1
J gene: TRBJ2-2
V gene: TRBV27

CDR3 protein: CASSREGGTEAFF
CDR3 DNA: TGCGCCAGCAGCCGGGAGGGTGGCACTGAAGCTTTCTTT
clone size: many
D gene: -
J gene: TRBJ1-1
V gene: TRBV5-1

CDR3 protein: CASSLERQLQERYEQYF
CDR3 DNA: TGTGCCAGCAGTTTAGAAAGGCAGCTCCAAGAAAGATACGAGCAGTACTTC
clone size: -
D gene: -
J gene: TRBJ2-7
V gene: TRBV12-3/TRBV12-4

CDR3 protein: CASSLRQSNQPQHF
CDR3 DNA: TGTGCCAGCAGCTTACGACAGTCCAATCAGCCCCAGCATTTT
clone size: medium-sized
D gene: -
J gene: TRBJ1-5
V gene: TRBV7-8

CDR3 protein: CASSFVPSDEQYF
CDR3 DNA: TGTGCCAGCAGTTTTGTCCCGAGTGACGAGCAGTACTTC
clone size: few
D gene: -
J gene: TRBJ2-7
V gene: TRBV12-3/TRBV12-4

CDR3 protein: CSANPGGAQETQYF
CDR3 DNA: TGCAGTGCTAACCCCGGGGGGGCGCAAGAGACCCAGTACTTC
clone size: few
D gene: TRBD2
J gene: TRBJ2-5
V gene: TRBV20-1

CDR3 protein: CASSSTSGSYEQYF
CDR3 DNA: TGTGCCAGCAGCTCTACTAGCGGCTCCTACGAGCAGTACTTC
clone size: -
D gene: TRBD2
J gene: TRBJ2-7
V gene: TRBV7-2

CDR3 protein: CASSFGGFSYEQYF
CDR3 DNA: TGTGCCAGCAGCTTTGGGGGATTCTCCTACGAGCAGTACTTC
clone size: many
D gene: -
J gene: TRBJ2-7
V gene: TRBV5-6

CDR3 protein: CASSLRGQLLNEQFF
CDR3 DNA: TGTGCCAGCAGCTTAAGGGGACAGCTTTTAAATGAGCAGTTCTTC
clone size: few
D gene: TRBD1
J gene: TRBJ2-1
V gene: TRBV7-8

CDR3 protein: CASTVWGDGYTF
CDR3 DNA: TGTGCCAGCACTGTGTGGGGGGATGGCTACACCTTC
clone size: -
D gene: -
J gene: TRBJ1-2
V gene: TRBV6-6

CDR3 protein: CATSRGEDTQYF
CDR3 DNA: TGTGCCACCAGCAGAGGAGAAGATACGCAGTATTTT
clone size: -
D gene: -
J gene: TRBJ2-3
V gene: TRBV15

CDR3 protein: CASSLPRTVNTGELFF
CDR3 DNA: TGTGCCAGCTCCCTGCCCCGGACGGTGAACACCGGGGAGCTGTTTTTT
clone size: -
D gene: -
J gene: TRBJ2-2
V gene: TRBV18

CDR3 protein: CASKGRVVEQYF
CDR3 DNA: TGTGCCAGCAAGGGCAGGGTGGTCGAGCAGTACTTC
clone size: few
D gene: -
J gene: TRBJ2-7
V gene: TRBV28

CDR3 protein: CASSYPGLAALDTYEQYF
CDR3 DNA: TGCGCCAGCAGCTACCCGGGACTAGCGGCGCTAGATACCTACGAGCAGTACTTC
clone size: many
D gene: TRBD2
J gene: TRBJ2-7
V gene: TRBV5-1

CDR3 protein: CASSPVGSGGGTQYF
CDR3 DNA: TGTGCCAGCAGCCCAGTAGGGTCCGGGGGCGGGACCCAGTACTTC
clone size: -
D gene: -
J gene: TRBJ2-5
V gene: TRBV7-6

CDR3 protein: CASSFFLRQTKNIQYF
CDR3 DNA: TGTGCCAGCAGCTTTTTCCTCCGACAGACCAAAAACATTCAGTACTTC
clone size: few
D gene: -
J gene: TRBJ2-4
V gene: TRBV7-2

CDR3 protein: CASSATGNTEAFF
CDR3 DNA: TGTGCCAGCAGTGCGACAGGGAACACTGAAGCTTTCTTT
clone size: -
D gene: -
J gene: TRBJ1-1
V gene: TRBV6-1

CDR3 protein: CASSRPGLAAKNEQFF
CDR3 DNA: TGTGCCAGCTCACGGCCGGGACTAGCGGCAAAAAATGAGCAGTTCTTC
clone size: -
D gene: TRBD2
J gene: TRBJ2-1
V gene: TRBV18

CDR3 protein: CASSSGTSGGGEQFF
CDR3 DNA: TGTGCCAGCAGCTCCGGGACTAGCGGGGGGGGAGAGCAGTTCTTC
clone size: medium-sized
D gene: TRBD2
J gene: TRBJ2-1
V gene: TRBV7-2

CDR3 protein: CASSYRTGDEQYF
CDR3 DNA: TGTGCCAGCAGTTACAGGACTGGTGATGAGCAGTACTTC
clone size: many
D gene: -
J gene: TRBJ2-7
V gene: TRBV12-3/TRBV12-4

CDR3 protein: CASSLLGDSGMYEQYF
CDR3 DNA: TGTGCCAGCAGCCTTCTCGGGGACTCCGGGATGTACGAGCAGTACTTC
clone size: medium-sized
D gene: -
J gene: TRBJ2-7
V gene: TRBV7-9

CDR3 protein: CSANRGEAEAFF
CDR3 DNA: TGCAGTGCTAACAGGGGTGAGGCTGAAGCTTTCTTT
clone size: -
D gene: TRBD1
J gene: TRBJ1-1
V gene: TRBV20-1

CDR3 protein: CASSLGVAAEQFF
CDR3 DNA: TGTGCCAGCAGCTTAGGTGTAGCGGCTGAGCAGTTCTTC
clone size: once
D gene: -
J gene: TRBJ2-1
V gene: TRBV7-6

CDR3 protein: CASRKGRGELFF
CDR3 DNA: TGTGCCAGCAGAAAGGGTCGCGGTGAGCTGTTTTTT
clone size: -
D gene: -
J gene: TRBJ2-2
V gene: TRBV27

CDR3 protein: CASSSGTYEQYF
CDR3 DNA: TGTGCCAGCAGCAGCGGAACCTACGAGCAGTACTTC
clone size: -
D gene: -
J gene: TRBJ2-7
V gene: TRBV7-9

CDR3 protein: CASSWGRQETQYF
CDR3 DNA: TGTGCCAGCAGCTGGGGTAGGCAAGAGACCCAGTACTTC
clone size: -
D gene: -
J gene: TRBJ2-5
V gene: TRBV7-6

CDR3 protein: CASSLGLVGEQFF
CDR3 DNA: TGTGCCAGCAGCCTAGGACTAGTCGGTGAGCAGTTCTTC
clone size: few
D gene: TRBD2
J gene: TRBJ2-1
V gene: TRBV7-2

CDR3 protein: CASSVNSANEKLFF
CDR3 DNA: TGTGCCAGCAGTGTAAACAGTGCTAATGAAAAACTGTTTTTT
clone size: many
D gene: -
J gene: TRBJ1-4
V gene: TRBV2

CDR3 protein: CASSPASINYGYTF
CDR3 DNA: TGCGCCAGCAGCCCGGCGAGCATAAACTATGGCTACACCTTC
clone size: -
D gene: -
J gene: TRBJ1-2
V gene: TRBV5-1